Each of the 28 T cell receptor beta chains below was sequenced from the same sample in a study of T cell repertoires in cytomegalovirus infection. MiXCR, run by TCRdb on the reads, gives a single entry per CDR3 protein. The data contain some 400,000 distinct CDR3 sequences, approximately 31% of them singletons. The source material was PBMCs. These receptors were obtained from a human donor in good health (CMV status not recorded). Some clones in this sample may be carry-over from other donors' samples.

This chain connects TRBV6-2 or TRBV6-3 to TRBJ2-3; tentative D call: TRBD1 (5 bases). Germline V CDR1 and CDR2: MNHEY, SVGEGT. The CDR3 totals 16 residues. The V and J ends lost 0 bases and 8 bases respectively, with 18 bases between them. DNA of the CDR3: TGTGCCAGCAGTTACTCAGGTTCGTGGTCAGGGCCTACGCAGTATTTT. It yields the protein CASSYSGSWSGPTQYF.

This chain links TRBV5-4 with TRBJ2-4; D remains ambiguous. Germline V gives CDR1 SGHNT, CDR2 YYREEE (reference sequence). The CDR3 is 14 residues long. The V and J ends lost 4 bases and 0 bases respectively, with 8 bases between them. The CDR3 coding sequence is TGTGCCAGCAGCCCTACCGGAGCCAAAAACATTCAGTACTTC. The encoded protein is CASSPTGAKNIQYF.

This clonotype was seen many times. This chain connects TRBV7-2 to TRBJ1-6; D unclear. Germline V lookup: CDR1 SGHTA, CDR2 FQGNSA. Trimming took off 5 bases at V and 0 bases at J, with 8 bases between the two ends. The CDR3 loop spans 15 amino acids. The CDR3: CASSPRSSYNSPLHF. The CDR3 coding sequence is TGTGCCAGCAGCCCCAGGAGCTCCTATAATTCACCCCTCCACTTT.

The V gene is TRBV5-1, the J gene TRBJ2-5, with TRBD1 identical over 7 bases. The germline V gene encodes CDR1 SGHRS and CDR2 YFSETQ. The CDR3 contains 14 residues. Trimming removed 5 bases from V and 4 bases from J; junction bases left unmatched: 8. CDR3 sequence: CASRNVGGTETQYF. CDR3 DNA: TGCGCCAGCAGGAACGTAGGGGGCACAGAGACCCAGTACTTC.

The chain uses TRBV6-5 and TRBJ2-3; 9 nucleotides line up with TRBD1. The length of the CDR3 is 14 residues. J gave up 6 bases and V 10 bases, and 11 bases lay outside the gene matches. Germline CDR1 and CDR2: MNHEY and SVGAGI. CDR3 sequence (DNA): TGTGCCAACAAATCGGACAGGGGCCTTGATACGCAGTATTTT. Protein product: CANKSDRGLDTQYF.

On this clonotype itself: A much larger clone differs from this one at a single base, so this may be a read error. The conserved final phenylalanine or tryptophan is absent from the CDR3, which likely points to a read error. V and J are TRBV7-8 and TRBJ2-7; 7 bases agree with TRBD1. The CDR3 has 15 amino acids. The V gene end was trimmed by 1 base and the J gene end by 4 bases; junction bases not matched to a gene: 7. Germline V CDR1 and CDR2: SGHVS, FQNEAQ. The CDR3 loop is CASSLEGAGAYEQYL. CDR3 DNA: TGTGCCAGCAGCTTAGAGGGGGCAGGCGCTTACGAGCAGTACTTA.

Only a few counts were recorded for this clonotype. This chain connects TRBV6-6 to TRBJ2-7; D is ambiguous. Per germline, CDR1 MNHNY and CDR2 SVGAGI (reference sequence). The CDR3 contains 15 residues. V shed 7 bases and J shed 3 bases, with 19 bases lying between them. CDR3 in amino acids: CASTSVGLSDYEQYF. Written as DNA, the CDR3 is TGTGCCAGCACCTCCGTCGGTCTCTCCGACTACGAGCAGTACTTC.

This clonotype was picked up a small number of times. The rearrangement links TRBV6-1 to TRBJ1-5; D remains unclear. Between the trimmed V and J ends, which lost 11 bases and 0 bases, there was a span of 17 bases. Germline V lookup: CDR1 MNHNS, CDR2 SASEGT. The CDR3 has 15 amino acids. CDR3 coding DNA: TGTGCCTCCGCGGCCAGCTCCCTTAGCAATCAGCCCCAGCATTTT. This gives the protein CASAASSLSNQPQHF.

The CDR3 DNA is TGCAGTGTCCCGCCCGCCCGCGGGGACTACAATGAGCAGTTCTTC. This translates into CSVPPARGDYNEQFF. The gene calls are TRBV20-1 and TRBJ2-1, with a tentative D call TRBD2 (6 bases). CDR1 DFQATT and CDR2 SNEGSKA come from the germline V gene (reference sequence). This CDR3 is built from 15 residues. Trimming cost V 7 bases and J 3 bases, with 19 bases left between them.

The chain employs TRBV11-2 and TRBJ2-7, with 7 bases identical to TRBD1. Germline V gene sequence: CDR1 SGHAT, CDR2 FQNNGV. The CDR3 runs to 15 residues. V was pared by 1 base and J by 4 bases, with 7 bases of the junction left unmatched. The CDR3 DNA reads as TGTGCCAGCAGCTTAGTAAAGGGGGCAGGTTACGAGCAGTACTTC. The encoded protein is CASSLVKGAGYEQYF.

The table lists this clonotype with many counts. The V and J genes are TRBV12-3 or TRBV12-4 and TRBJ2-7, with TRBD1 matching 10 bases. The junction had 13 bases not matched to a gene; V was cut back by 6 bases and J by 5 bases. The CDR3 length is 16 residues. The CDR3 DNA is TGTGCCAGCAGCCTTCTAGGGGGACAGGGGATCAACGAGCAGTACTTC. Its protein product is CASSLLGGQGINEQYF.

About this clonotype itself: The junction does not match germline at one end; this may be a read error. This chain uses TRBV6-6 with TRBJ2-7, with no clear D. The CDR3 consists of 13 residues. Germline assignment: CDR1 MNHNY and CDR2 SVGAGI (reference sequence). In DNA, the CDR3 is TGTGCCCGCAGCTCCGGGTCTGCCTACGAGCAGTACTTC. Translated: CARSSGSAYEQYF.

This clonotype has only a few counts. The chain joins TRBV13 to TRBJ2-1, with D perhaps matching TRBD1 or TRBD2 (5 bases each). V was shortened by 0 bases and J by 8 bases, with 14 bases between the two germline ends. Germline V CDR1 and CDR2: PRHDT, FYEKMQ (reference sequence). CDR3 size: 15 residues. In nucleotides, the CDR3 is TGTGCCAGCAGCTTAGGACCCTCGGGGCGGGATGAGCAGTTCTTC. It encodes CASSLGPSGRDEQFF.

In this sample, this clonotype turned up a few times. The J gene is TRBJ1-5, the V gene TRBV19; weak D call: TRBD1 (5 bases). The CDR3 sequence is 15 residues long. Germline loops: CDR1 LNHDA, CDR2 SQIVND (reference sequence). The CDR3 region has the DNA TGTGCGTCGGGACGGAAAGATTTTTACAATCAGCCCCAGCATTTT. Residues: CASGRKDFYNQPQHF.

This clonotype was observed many times. CDR3 sequence reads: CASSLALGYEQYF. The CDR3 nucleotides are TGTGCCAGCAGCTTAGCGCTGGGCTACGAGCAGTACTTC. This chain connects TRBV7-6 to TRBJ2-7; D ambiguous. This CDR3 is built from 13 residues. Trimming cost V 0 bases and J 3 bases, with 6 bases left between them. Germline lookup yields CDR1 SGHVS and CDR2 FNYEAQ. Full variable domain (outside the CDR3, taken from reference TRBV7-6 and TRBJ2-7): GAGVSQSPRYKVTKRGQDVALRCDPISGHVSLYWYRQALGQGPEFLTYFNYEAQQDKSGLPNDRFSAERPEGSISTLTIQRTEQRDSAMYRCASSLALGYEQYFGPGTRLTVT.

This clonotype was counted between two and nine times. The chain links TRBV20-1 to TRBJ1-6; D is perhaps TRBD1 (6 bases). The germline V gene has CDR1 DFQATT and CDR2 SNEGSKA (reference sequence). The CDR3 runs to 18 residues. The V end lost 5 bases, the J end lost 9 bases, and 29 bases lay between the germline ends. The CDR3 nucleotides read TGCAGTGCTCGTATAGTAGGAGCTAGGGGGGCACGGGGTTCACCCCTCCACTTT. It is translated as CSARIVGARGARGSPLHF.

Here the CDR3 reads CSVAASSKETQYF. In DNA, the CDR3 is TGCAGCGTTGCGGCTAGCTCCAAAGAGACCCAGTACTTC. V gene TRBV29-1 combines with J gene TRBJ2-5, with a possible D match to TRBD2 (5 bases). This CDR3 contains 13 residues. CDR1 SQVTM and CDR2 ANQGSEA come from the germline V gene. Deletions cut 4 bases from V and 3 bases from J, with 12 bases between. Combining the CDR3 with reference TRBV29-1 and TRBJ2-5 gives the whole variable domain SAVISQKPSRDICQRGTSLTIQCQVDSQVTMMFWYRQQPGQSLTLIATANQGSEATYESGFVIDKFPISRPNLTFSTLTVSNMSPEDSSIYLCSVAASSKETQYFGPGTRLLVL.

This clonotype was counted many times. The J gene is TRBJ2-1, the V gene TRBV7-6; D unclear. CDR1 and CDR2 from the germline V gene are SGHVS and FNYEAQ. V lost 5 bases to trimming and J lost 10 bases, with 12 bases between them. The CDR3 sequence is 12 residues long. CDR3 amino acids: CASSPGLGEQFF. CDR3 coding DNA: TGTGCCAGCAGCCCCGGTCTGGGGGAGCAGTTCTTC.

There are many counts of this clonotype. The chain recombines TRBV6-1 with TRBJ2-1; 8 nucleotides agree with TRBD1. Trimming cost V 6 bases and J 1 base; bases outside gene matches: 5. CDR1 MNHNS and CDR2 SASEGT come from the germline V gene. This CDR3 is 15 amino acids long. The CDR3 nucleotides read TGTGCCAGCAGCCCGGACAGGGAATCCTACAATGAGCAGTTCTTC. This encodes CASSPDRESYNEQFF.

Only a few counts were recorded for this clonotype. The chain is built from TRBV6-1 and TRBJ2-7, with D tentatively TRBD1 (6 bases). With 6 bases removed from V and 0 bases from J, the gap between germline ends came to 18 bases. Germline V gene lookup returns CDR1 MNHNS and CDR2 SASEGT. This CDR3 spans 16 amino acids. The CDR3 here is CASSQGPNPNSYEQYF. The CDR3 DNA reads TGTGCCAGCAGCCAGGGGCCAAACCCTAACTCCTACGAGCAGTACTTC.

The rearrangement links TRBV19 to TRBJ2-4; 7 nucleotides line up with TRBD1. CDR3 length: 14 amino acids. V was clipped by 11 bases and J by 1 base; unmatched bases: 8. Germline lookup yields CDR1 LNHDA and CDR2 SQIVND (reference sequence). CDR3 loop: CASGTEYAKNIQYF. CDR3 nucleotide sequence: TGTGCCTCCGGGACAGAGTATGCCAAAAACATTCAGTACTTC. Drawing the rest from reference TRBV19 and TRBJ2-4, the complete variable domain is DGGITQSPKYLFRKEGQNVTLSCEQNLNHDAMYWYRQDPGQGLRLIYYSQIVNDFQKGDIAEGYSVSREKKESFPLTVTSAQKNPTAFYLCASGTEYAKNIQYFGAGTRLSVL.

Details on this clonotype: A clone one base away is much larger, so this may be a read error. This rearrangement joins TRBV7-2 to TRBJ2-5, with D perhaps TRBD1 (5 bases). Germline assignment: CDR1 SGHTA and CDR2 FQGNSA. The CDR3 is 14 residues long. Trimming cost V 2 bases and J 4 bases, with 11 bases left between them. This CDR3 reads CASSLNRSGETQYF. CDR3 nucleotides: TGTGCCAGCAGCTTAAACAGGAGTGGAGAGACCCAGTACTTC.

The rearrangement uses TRBV6-5 and TRBJ2-7, with D unresolved. This CDR3 is built from 14 residues. Germline V lookup: CDR1 MNHEY, CDR2 SVGAGI. The ends were cut back, 0 bases at V and 1 base at J, with 7 bases in the middle. CDR3 sequence: CASSYSSESYEQYF. The CDR3 nucleotides read TGTGCCAGCAGTTACTCGAGTGAGTCCTACGAGCAGTACTTC.

This clonotype was detected many times. This chain connects TRBV6-6 to TRBJ2-3, with D unclear. CDR3 size: 19 residues. Germline V gene data show CDR1 as MNHNY and CDR2 as SVGAGI (reference sequence). V lost 0 bases to trimming and J lost 6 bases, with 25 bases between them. The CDR3 region is CASSYSISTVLFTLDTQYF. The CDR3 nucleotides read TGTGCCAGCAGTTACTCGATCTCCACGGTCCTATTCACATTGGATACGCAGTATTTT.

V and J are TRBV7-3 and TRBJ2-5, with TRBD1 matching 11 bases. Germline V gene data show CDR1 as SGHTA and CDR2 as FQGTGA. The CDR3 sequence is 15 residues long. V lost 5 bases, J lost 4 bases, and 6 bases stayed unmatched. The CDR3 DNA follows: TGTGCCAGCAGCCGAGGGACAGGGGGTGTAGAGACCCAGTACTTC. Encoded protein: CASSRGTGGVETQYF.

This clonotype showed up just a few times. This chain links TRBV7-2 with TRBJ1-2; no clear D. This CDR3 is 15 amino acids long. With 4 bases removed from V and 0 bases from J, the gap between germline ends came to 12 bases. Germline CDR1 and CDR2: SGHTA and FQGNSA. In nucleotides, the CDR3 is TGTGCCAGCAGCTCTCAGGCCGGGGCTAACTATGGCTACACCTTC. Its translation: CASSSQAGANYGYTF.

The V gene is TRBV11-1, the J gene TRBJ2-7; unclear D gene. Trimming removed 5 bases from V and 3 bases from J, with 14 bases in between. CDR3 length: 14 residues. Germline V lookup: CDR1 SGHAT, CDR2 FQDESV (reference sequence). The CDR3 sequence: CASSVSPHNYEQYF. The DNA for the CDR3 is TGTGCCAGCAGCGTAAGTCCCCATAACTACGAGCAGTACTTC.

The genes are TRBV4-1 and TRBJ2-1, with TRBD2 as a possible D gene (7 bases). There are 17 residues in the CDR3. CDR1 is MGHRA and CDR2 is YSYEKL in the germline V gene. Deletions cut 5 bases from V and 4 bases from J, with 21 bases between. The CDR3 sequence is CASSKGVSGEGYNEQFF. CDR3 DNA: TGCGCCAGCAGCAAAGGGGTGTCAGGGGAGGGGTACAATGAGCAGTTCTTC.